A selection of T cell receptor beta chains follows, all from one sample in a study of OX40 agonist ivuxolimab in advanced cancers. TCRdb keeps only in-frame clones here, not all; method: immunoSEQ multiplex PCR. The sample holds 55,000 to 75,000 clones; roughly 90% are singletons and the top ten take 2% to 2.5%. The sequencing here drew on CD4+ or CD8+ T cells sorted from blood, taken in a trial of the OX40 agonist ivuxolimab. These receptors all stem from an adult with an advanced solid tumor such as melanoma, head and neck, liver or kidney cancer. The CDR3 runs from the conserved cysteine through the conserved F or W. Each record gives: V gene, clone size, J gene, D gene, CDR3 protein, CDR3 DNA. D genes are given only for firm matches. Some rows have no size entry. The others give once, few or many, or a class for an expanded clone.

V: TRBV7-2; size: .; J: TRBJ2-7; D: .; CDR3: CASSLDGDHEQYF; DNA: TGTGCCAGCAGCTTAGACGGAGACCACGAGCAGTACTTC
V: TRBV4-1; size: .; J: TRBJ2-3; D: TRBD2; CDR3: CASSPTPGLAGTDTQYF; DNA: TGCGCCAGCAGCCCCACCCCGGGACTAGCGGGCACAGATACGCAGTATTTT
V: TRBV9; size: .; J: TRBJ2-1; D: .; CDR3: CASSLAFYEQFF; DNA: TGTGCCAGCAGCCTAGCCTTCTATGAGCAGTTCTTC
V: TRBV7-3; size: .; J: TRBJ1-2; D: .; CDR3: CASSFGPDYGYTF; DNA: TGTGCCAGCAGCTTCGGACCGGACTATGGCTACACCTTC
V: TRBV29-1; size: .; J: TRBJ2-7; D: TRBD1; CDR3: CSVEEWGQPIFYEQYF; DNA: TGCAGCGTTGAAGAGTGGGGACAGCCAATATTCTACGAGCAGTACTTC
V: TRBV6-4; size: few; J: TRBJ1-1; D: .; CDR3: CASSLEVNTEAFF; DNA: TGTGCCAGCAGCCTAGAGGTGAACACTGAAGCTTTCTTT
V: TRBV6-5; size: .; J: TRBJ2-3; D: .; CDR3: CASSYGGSTDTQYF; DNA: TGTGCCAGCAGTTATGGGGGCAGCACAGATACGCAGTATTTT
V: TRBV7-2; size: few; J: TRBJ2-7; D: .; CDR3: CASSLGGTGSYEQYF; DNA: TGTGCCAGCAGCTTAGGAGGCACTGGATCCTACGAGCAGTACTTC
V: TRBV15; size: .; J: TRBJ2-5; D: .; CDR3: CATSRDPAGIETQYF; DNA: TGTGCCACCAGCAGAGATCCTGCAGGTATAGAGACCCAGTACTTC
V: TRBV5-4; size: .; J: TRBJ2-7; D: .; CDR3: CASSLEGSSYEQYF; DNA: TGTGCCAGCAGCTTGGAAGGGAGCTCCTACGAGCAGTACTTC
V: TRBV15; size: .; J: TRBJ2-5; D: TRBD2; CDR3: CATSRASGGPGETQYF; DNA: TGTGCCACCAGCAGGGCTAGCGGGGGGCCGGGTGAGACCCAGTACTTC
V: TRBV5-8; size: .; J: TRBJ2-7; D: .; CDR3: CASSLTSHSYEQYF; DNA: TGTGCCAGCAGCTTAACTAGCCATTCCTACGAGCAGTACTTC
V: TRBV10-2; size: .; J: TRBJ2-7; D: .; CDR3: CASSLGTVGEQYF; DNA: TGCGCCAGCAGCCTGGGGACGGTGGGCGAGCAGTACTTC
V: TRBV19; size: .; J: TRBJ2-2; D: .; CDR3: CASSRPHDTGELFF; DNA: TGTGCCAGTAGTAGACCCCACGACACCGGGGAGCTGTTTTTT
V: TRBV10-3; size: .; J: TRBJ2-7; D: .; CDR3: CAISTSAGPFSYEQYF; DNA: TGTGCCATCAGCACTTCAGCCGGCCCCTTCTCCTACGAGCAGTACTTC
V: TRBV4-2; size: .; J: TRBJ1-2; D: TRBD1; CDR3: CASSQIADRSYGYTF; DNA: TGTGCCAGCAGCCAAATCGCGGACAGGAGCTATGGCTACACCTTC
V: TRBV7-7; size: .; J: TRBJ2-7; D: .; CDR3: CASSPQAGGEEYF; DNA: TGTGCCAGCAGCCCACAAGCAGGGGGGGAGGAGTACTTC
V: TRBV6-6; size: .; J: TRBJ2-1; D: .; CDR3: CASSYSYEQFF; DNA: TGTGCCAGCAGTTACTCTTATGAGCAGTTCTTC
V: TRBV28; size: .; J: TRBJ2-5; D: .; CDR3: CASTTPGGRETQYF; DNA: TGTGCCAGCACTACCCCGGGGGGCCGGGAGACCCAGTACTTC
V: TRBV5-5; size: .; J: TRBJ1-1; D: TRBD1; CDR3: CASSFRQGGNTEAFF; DNA: TGTGCCAGCAGCTTCCGACAGGGAGGGAACACTGAAGCTTTCTTT
V: TRBV14; size: .; J: TRBJ1-4; D: TRBD1; CDR3: CASSQAPRDREVGGEKLFF; DNA: TGTGCCAGCAGCCAAGCCCCCCGGGACAGGGAGGTCGGGGGTGAAAAACTGTTTTTT
V: TRBV6-4; size: .; J: TRBJ1-1; D: .; CDR3: CASSDGYGRDTEAFF; DNA: TGTGCCAGCAGTGACGGGTACGGGCGGGACACTGAAGCTTTCTTT
V: TRBV7-2; size: once; J: TRBJ2-2; D: .; CDR3: CASVGPGNTGELFF; DNA: TGTGCCAGCGTGGGCCCGGGGAACACCGGGGAGCTGTTTTTT
V: TRBV14; size: .; J: TRBJ2-7; D: .; CDR3: CASSQIDGYEQYF; DNA: TGTGCCAGCAGCCAAATAGACGGTTACGAGCAGTACTTC
V: TRBV2; size: few; J: TRBJ2-1; D: TRBD2; CDR3: CASSPRTSGAGEQFF; DNA: TGTGCCAGCAGTCCGAGGACTAGCGGGGCAGGGGAGCAGTTCTTC
V: TRBV7-2; size: .; J: TRBJ1-6; D: .; CDR3: CASTGGSYNSPLHF; DNA: TGTGCCAGCACCGGGGGATCCTATAATTCACCCCTCCACTTT
V: TRBV30; size: .; J: TRBJ1-5; D: .; CDR3: CAWSVREVFGGPQHF; DNA: TGTGCCTGGAGTGTACGGGAAGTGTTTGGTGGGCCCCAGCATTTT
V: TRBV15; size: .; J: TRBJ1-1; D: TRBD1; CDR3: CATSREDRAGEAFF; DNA: TGTGCCACCAGCAGAGAAGACAGGGCGGGTGAAGCTTTCTTT
V: TRBV28; size: .; J: TRBJ2-7; D: .; CDR3: CASSIITGDTTLYEQYF; DNA: TGTGCCAGCAGTATCATTACGGGGGACACCACGCTCTACGAGCAGTACTTC
V: TRBV7-9; size: once; J: TRBJ2-3; D: TRBD2; CDR3: CASSLSGGSTDTQYF; DNA: TGTGCCAGCAGCTTGAGCGGGGGGAGCACAGATACGCAGTATTTT
V: TRBV7-9; size: .; J: TRBJ1-1; D: .; CDR3: CASSLGTGDTEAFF; DNA: TGTGCCAGCAGCTTAGGGACGGGGGACACTGAAGCTTTCTTT
V: TRBV11-3; size: .; J: TRBJ1-2; D: .; CDR3: CASSLGTNYGYTF; DNA: TGTGCCAGCAGCTTGGGCACTAACTATGGCTACACCTTC
V: TRBV27; size: .; J: TRBJ1-2; D: TRBD1; CDR3: CASGRDRGYGYTF; DNA: TGTGCCAGCGGCCGGGACAGAGGATATGGCTACACCTTC
V: TRBV18; size: .; J: TRBJ2-1; D: TRBD2; CDR3: CASDGLAGGSNEQFF; DNA: TGTGCCAGCGATGGACTAGCGGGGGGGAGCAATGAGCAGTTCTTC
V: TRBV13; size: once; J: TRBJ2-5; D: TRBD2; CDR3: CASSPWTSGPQETQYF; DNA: TGTGCCAGCAGCCCTTGGACTAGCGGGCCGCAAGAGACCCAGTACTTC
V: TRBV11-3; size: .; J: TRBJ2-7; D: TRBD1; CDR3: CASSPWDRGSGSYEQYF; DNA: TGTGCCAGCAGCCCTTGGGACAGGGGATCGGGCTCCTACGAGCAGTACTTC
V: TRBV5-1; size: .; J: TRBJ2-7; D: .; CDR3: CASSLVDEYEQYF; DNA: TGCGCCAGCAGCCTGGTAGATGAGTACGAGCAGTACTTC
V: TRBV4-1; size: .; J: TRBJ1-1; D: TRBD1; CDR3: CASSQDEGGKAFF; DNA: TGCGCCAGCAGCCAAGATGAAGGGGGCAAAGCTTTCTTT
V: TRBV5-1; size: .; J: TRBJ2-7; D: TRBD2; CDR3: CASSTELAGGYEQYF; DNA: TGCGCCAGCAGCACGGAACTAGCGGGAGGTTACGAGCAGTACTTC
V: TRBV7-8; size: .; J: TRBJ1-2; D: .; CDR3: CASSLFRDRNYGYTF; DNA: TGTGCCAGCAGCTTATTCCGTGATAGAAACTATGGCTACACCTTC
V: TRBV7-2; size: .; J: TRBJ1-1; D: TRBD1; CDR3: CASSLLWQGGSVNTEAFF; DNA: TGTGCCAGCAGCTTACTTTGGCAGGGGGGCAGCGTGAACACTGAAGCTTTCTTT
V: TRBV5-4; size: .; J: TRBJ2-1; D: TRBD1; CDR3: CASNRQGAYNEQFF; DNA: TGTGCCAGCAATCGACAGGGGGCTTACAATGAGCAGTTCTTC
V: TRBV5-4; size: .; J: TRBJ2-7; D: TRBD2; CDR3: CASSGTTSGRSYEQYF; DNA: TGTGCCAGCAGCGGCACGACTAGCGGGAGATCCTACGAGCAGTACTTC
V: TRBV30; size: .; J: TRBJ2-1; D: .; CDR3: CAWSGYGEQFF; DNA: TGTGCCTGGAGTGGTTATGGGGAGCAGTTCTTC